Listed here are 32 T cell receptor beta chains from one sample, sequenced in a study of glioma-infiltrating T cells. Amplification of TCR alpha and beta CDR3 regions from RNA used iRepertoire nested multiplex PCR. A single record per CDR3 protein comes from TCRdb applying MiXCR to the multiplex PCR reads. The sample carries some 110,000 distinct CDR3 sequences, roughly 24% recorded once. Sequencing used glioma tissue, nonneoplastic brain tissue, or PBMCs (not recorded which). These receptors all stem from a human donor with low-grade glioma or glioblastoma, undergoing nonglioma brain surgery, or in good health (not recorded which).

Many counts were recorded for this clonotype. The chain links TRBV6-2 or TRBV6-3 to TRBJ1-1; 9 nucleotides line up with TRBD1. The length of the CDR3 is 14 residues. The V gene's germline CDR1 is MNHEY and CDR2 SVGEGT. Unmatched junction bases numbered 3, after V lost 4 bases and J lost 3 bases. The CDR3 region has the DNA TGTGCCAGCAGTTGGACAGGGGTTGACACTGAAGCTTTCTTT. Encoded protein: CASSWTGVDTEAFF.

There are a few counts of this clonotype. The chain has TRBV3-1 and TRBJ2-7; tentative D call: TRBD2 (6 bases). V gave up 6 bases and J gave up 1 base, with 10 bases separating them. The germline gives CDR1 LGHDT, CDR2 YNNKEL (reference sequence). This CDR3 contains 13 residues. As DNA, the CDR3 is TGTGCCAGCAGACGTGGGACTTCCTACGAGCAGTACTTC. Translation gives CASRRGTSYEQYF.

This clonotype was picked up many times. The V gene is TRBV4-3, the J gene TRBJ2-1; the D gene is possibly TRBD2 (6 bases). In germline, CDR1 is LGHNA, CDR2 YSLEER. The germline V and J ends were trimmed by 1 base and 8 bases, with 21 bases remaining between them. The CDR3 is made up of 17 amino acids. The CDR3 nucleotides are TGCGCCAGCAGCCAAGGTGGTCACGTGACTAGGGTGGATGAGCAGTTCTTC. It yields the protein CASSQGGHVTRVDEQFF.

The sample holds a few counts of this clonotype. The chain links TRBV7-6 to TRBJ2-7; 9 bases fit TRBD2. V trimming: 5 bases; J trimming: 0 bases; junction bases outside the gene matches: 11. Per the germline V gene, CDR1 is SGHVS and CDR2 is FNYEAQ. The CDR3 contains 17 residues. The CDR3 region is CASSAVPGTSNSYEQYF. DNA of the CDR3: TGTGCCAGCAGCGCAGTACCCGGGACTAGCAACTCCTACGAGCAGTACTTC.

This clonotype was counted between two and nine times. Being one base from a much bigger clone, this may be a read error. The chain joins TRBV7-9 to TRBJ2-3, with 7 nucleotides matching TRBD2. J lost 2 bases, V lost 4 bases, and 0 bases had no gene match. The V gene's germline CDR1 is SEHNR and CDR2 FQNEAQ (reference sequence). The CDR3 contains 13 residues. The CDR3 DNA sequence: TGTGCCAGCAGCTGGGACTACACAGATACGCAGTATTTT. Protein product: CASSWDYTDTQYF.

This clonotype has ten or more counts. V and J are TRBV27 and TRBJ2-3; 10 bases align to TRBD1. V gave up 5 bases and J gave up 4 bases; unmatched junction bases: 18. Germline V CDR1 and CDR2: MNHEY, SMNVEV (reference sequence). The CDR3 is 19 amino acids. Here the CDR3 reads CASSPPPDRGRRESDTQYF. For the CDR3, the DNA is TGTGCCAGCAGTCCGCCACCAGACAGGGGGCGAAGGGAATCAGATACGCAGTATTTT.

This clonotype has a count of ten or more. The V call is TRBV27, the J call TRBJ2-7; D is undetermined. Trimming shortened V by 4 bases and J by 0 bases, and 7 bases separated the two germline ends. The CDR3 has 13 residues. Germline V gene lookup returns CDR1 MNHEY and CDR2 SMNVEV (reference sequence). The CDR3 DNA is TGTGCCAGCAGTTATGACAACTCCTACGAGCAGTACTTC. Residues: CASSYDNSYEQYF.

The V and J genes are TRBV5-4 and TRBJ1-2, with D possibly being TRBD1 (6 bases). In germline, CDR1 is SGHNT, CDR2 YYREEE (reference sequence). Trimming shortened V by 5 bases and J by 8 bases, and 13 bases separated the two germline ends. The CDR3 has 12 amino acids. CDR3 bases: TGTGCCAGCAGGGGGACATTCGAGGGCTACACCTTC. It specifies CASRGTFEGYTF.

This clonotype was picked up a small number of times. The chain recombines TRBV7-9 with TRBJ2-1; 7 positions agree with TRBD2. Germline values: CDR1 SEHNR, CDR2 FQNEAQ (reference sequence). Trimming removed 6 bases from V and 1 base from J; junction bases left unmatched: 9. The length of the CDR3 is 16 residues. CDR3: CASSPPAGVSYNEQFF. CDR3 in DNA: TGTGCCAGCAGTCCCCCGGCGGGAGTGTCCTACAATGAGCAGTTCTTC.

In its sample, this clonotype was seen many times. The chain combines TRBV3-1 with TRBJ1-5; no firm D call. The CDR3 is 15 residues long. Trimming removed 2 bases at V and 0 bases at J, with 8 bases between. Germline V gene lookup returns CDR1 LGHDT and CDR2 YNNKEL (reference sequence). This CDR3 reads CASSQKQNSNQPQHF. The CDR3, as DNA: TGTGCCAGCAGCCAAAAACAGAATAGCAATCAGCCCCAGCATTTT.

For this clonotype: A much larger clone is a single base away; this may be a read error. The chain joins TRBV6-1 to TRBJ1-5; D is undetermined. This CDR3 spans 16 amino acids. Germline CDR1 and CDR2: MNHNS and SASEGT. The CDR3 DNA sequence: TGTGCCATCAGTGGGTCGAGTCGGCGGAGCGATCAGCCCCAGCATTTT. Translation: CAISGSSRRSDQPQHF.

The J gene is TRBJ2-1, the V gene TRBV30; 7 bases align to TRBD2. The germline V gene has CDR1 GTSNPN and CDR2 SVGIG (reference sequence). CDR3 size: 13 residues. Trimming took 2 bases from V and 8 from J; bases not matched to a gene: 6. CDR3 bases: TGTGCCTGGAGTCGGGGGGAGAAGGATGAGCAGTTCTTC. Encoded protein: CAWSRGEKDEQFF.

Concerning this clonotype itself: Given a much more abundant clone one base away, this may be a read error. J is TRBJ2-2 and V is TRBV4-2, with a possible D match to TRBD2 (5 bases). Trimming shortened V by 4 bases and J by 4 bases, and 19 bases separated the two germline ends. The CDR3 has 17 residues. Looked up from germline, CDR1 is LGHNA and CDR2 is YNFKEQ. The CDR3 is CASSPRIVGSGTGELFF. As DNA, the CDR3 is TGTGCCAGCAGCCCGAGGATAGTGGGAAGCGGCACCGGGGAGCTGTTTTTT.

In the case of this clonotype: This may arise from a read error, as a much more abundant clone is one base away. The chain employs TRBV6-5 and TRBJ2-7; 8 bases match TRBD1. Germline V lookup: CDR1 MNHEY, CDR2 SVGAGI. The CDR3 has 15 amino acids. In DNA form, the CDR3 reads TGTGCCAGCATTTACCACAGGGGGATATCCTACGAGCAGTACTTC. The encoded protein is CASIYHRGISYEQYF.

This clonotype appeared many times. V gene TRBV11-1 combines with J gene TRBJ2-3; TRBD2 aligns across 11 bases. Per germline, CDR1 SGHAT and CDR2 FQDESV (reference sequence). Germline trimming cut 2 bases from V and 4 bases from J; bases unmatched to any gene: 5. The CDR3 runs to 16 residues. The CDR3 region is CASSLLLAGVSDTQYF. For the CDR3, the DNA is TGTGCCAGCAGCTTATTACTAGCGGGAGTCTCAGATACGCAGTATTTT.

V gene TRBV6-2 or TRBV6-3 combines with J gene TRBJ2-7; 11 positions match TRBD2. The CDR3 has 16 residues. The germline V gene has CDR1 MNHEY and CDR2 SVGEGT. V lost 4 bases, J lost 3 bases, and 8 bases stayed unmatched. Written as DNA, the CDR3 is TGTGCCAGCAGTTCGGCCACTAGCGGGAGTATCTACGAGCAGTACTTC. Amino acids: CASSSATSGSIYEQYF.

The V and J genes are TRBV25-1 and TRBJ2-5, with unresolved D. The CDR3 spans 13 residues. Trimming left V 2 bases short and J 4 bases short, with 8 bases between. In germline, CDR1 is MGHDK, CDR2 SYGVNS. The DNA of the CDR3 is TGTGCCAGCAGTGAAGGGTGGCGAGAGACCCAGTACTTC. This sequence encodes CASSEGWRETQYF.

This clonotype was counted ten times or more. The chain employs TRBV7-2 and TRBJ2-5; 10 positions match TRBD1. This CDR3 has 15 residues. Germline V gives CDR1 SGHTA, CDR2 FQGNSA. V was clipped by 4 bases and J by 4 bases; unmatched bases: 6. The CDR3 sequence: CASSSDRGLGETQYF. CDR3 bases: TGTGCCAGCAGCTCAGACAGGGGGCTAGGAGAGACCCAGTACTTC.

This clonotype was seen ten or more times. The rearrangement links TRBV25-1 to TRBJ1-1, with 8 bases identical to TRBD1. CDR1 MGHDK and CDR2 SYGVNS come from the germline V gene. The CDR3 length is 13 residues. Trimming at V came to 6 bases and at J to 5 bases, leaving 5 bases not matched to a gene. The CDR3 sequence: CASRDRGKTEAFF. The CDR3 DNA sequence: TGTGCCAGCAGAGACAGGGGAAAGACTGAAGCTTTCTTT.

This clonotype was detected many times. This chain uses TRBV4-2 with TRBJ2-7, with D possibly TRBD2 on 5 matching bases. The CDR3 spans 14 residues. Germline V lookup: CDR1 LGHNA, CDR2 YNFKEQ. The V end lost 0 bases, the J end lost 6 bases, and 12 bases lay between the germline ends. The CDR3 coding sequence is TGTGCCAGCAGCCAAGAACGGGGAAATCGCGAGCAGTACTTC. Its protein is CASSQERGNREQYF.

A note on this clonotype: Just one base apart from a much larger clone, this may be a read error. The V call is TRBV7-9, the J call TRBJ2-1; no clear D gene. From germline, CDR1 is SEHNR and CDR2 FQNEAQ (reference sequence). CDR3 length: 15 amino acids. V shed 8 bases and J shed 5 bases, with 19 bases lying between them. CDR3 sequence: CASRSFGGENNEQFF. CDR3 coding DNA: TGTGCCAGCCGCTCTTTCGGTGGCGAGAACAATGAGCAGTTCTTC.

This clonotype was detected many times. The V call is TRBV27, the J call TRBJ1-2; no clear D. The CDR3 has 13 residues. CDR1 and CDR2 from the germline V gene are MNHEY and SMNVEV (reference sequence). Trimming cost V 0 bases and J 8 bases, with 10 bases left between them. The CDR3 sequence: CASSLSPEGGYTF. CDR3 in DNA: TGTGCCAGCAGTTTATCGCCCGAGGGCGGCTACACCTTC.

The chain has TRBV7-9 and TRBJ2-5; D is perhaps TRBD1 or TRBD2 (5 bases each). V gave up 3 bases and J gave up 1 base, with 18 bases separating them. CDR3 length: 17 residues. Germline values: CDR1 SEHNR, CDR2 FQNEAQ (reference sequence). CDR3 sequence reads: CASSFPAVGESQETQYF. The CDR3 DNA reads as TGTGCCAGCAGCTTCCCCGCGGTGGGGGAGAGCCAAGAGACCCAGTACTTC.

This clonotype was recorded at least ten times. V and J are TRBV18 and TRBJ2-1; 11 bases line up with TRBD1. V lost 3 bases and J lost 7; bases outside the gene matches: 8. The V gene's germline CDR1 is KGHSH and CDR2 LQKENI. The CDR3 is made up of 16 amino acids. CDR3 in amino acids: CASSPLGTGGRNEQFF. The CDR3 nucleotides are TGTGCCAGCTCACCCTTAGGGACAGGGGGAAGGAATGAGCAGTTCTTC.

Of note for this clonotype: This may arise from a read error, as a much more abundant clone is one base away. The V gene is TRBV6-4, the J gene TRBJ2-1, with TRBD2 matching 12 bases. This CDR3 has 17 residues. In germline, CDR1 is MRHNA, CDR2 SNTAGT. The J segment lost 4 bases and the V segment lost 0 bases, leaving 4 bases of the junction unmatched. The CDR3 bases are TGTGCCAGCAGTGACTCCCAGACTAGCGGGGGTTACAATGAGCAGTTCTTC. Amino acids: CASSDSQTSGGYNEQFF.

In this sample, this clonotype turned up many times. The V call is TRBV4-1, the J call TRBJ2-3, with 8 bases aligning to TRBD2. Germline CDR1 and CDR2: MGHRA and YSYEKL. CDR3 size: 14 residues. V lost 5 bases to trimming and J lost 6 bases; unmatched junction nucleotides: 7. Here the CDR3 reads CASSNNREGDTQYF. The CDR3 nucleotides are TGCGCCAGCAGCAACAATCGGGAGGGTGATACGCAGTATTTT.

As for this clonotype: This may be a read error: a much more frequent sequence differs by one nucleotide. CDR3 residues: CASSQEQRPDIQYF. In DNA form, the CDR3 reads TGCGCCAGCAGCCAAGAGCAGCGACCAGACATTCAGTACTTC. The chain couples TRBV4-1 to TRBJ2-4; D is unresolved. Germline assignment: CDR1 MGHRA and CDR2 YSYEKL. This CDR3 has 14 amino acids. Trimming pared 0 bases from V and 8 bases from J, leaving 11 bases between.

The CDR3 bases are TGCGCCGGAAGCCAGGACGACAGGACCTACGAGCAGTACTTC. Its protein product is CAGSQDDRTYEQYF. The V gene is TRBV4-1, the J gene TRBJ2-7; D perhaps matches TRBD1 (6 bases). V lost 11 bases to trimming and J lost 2 bases, with 19 bases between them. CDR3 size: 14 residues. Germline V CDR1 and CDR2: MGHRA, YSYEKL.

Many counts were recorded for this clonotype. The chain combines TRBV6-1 with TRBJ2-6; D gene uncertain. Between the trimmed V and J ends, which lost 5 bases and 0 bases, there was a span of 5 bases. The length of the CDR3 is 14 residues. Germline CDR1 MNHNS, CDR2 SASEGT. DNA of the CDR3: TGTGCCAGCAGTCTTCCCTCTGGGGCCAACGTCCTGACTTTC. It codes for CASSLPSGANVLTF.

This clonotype was detected many times. The rearrangement uses TRBV4-2 and TRBJ2-7; 13 bases fit TRBD2. This CDR3 has 17 amino acids. In germline, CDR1 is LGHNA, CDR2 YNFKEQ. Losses at the gene ends were 4 bases for V and 7 bases for J; bases not matched to a gene: 13. The CDR3 reads CASSLQIGLAGEFEQYF. For the CDR3, the DNA is TGTGCCAGCAGCCTACAAATCGGACTAGCGGGAGAGTTTGAGCAGTACTTC.

As concerns this clonotype: The junction departs from the called germline gene at one end, perhaps through a read error. V usage is TRBV18 and J usage is TRBJ2-7; TRBD2 agrees at 14 bases. The germline V gene has CDR1 KGHSH and CDR2 LQKENI. This CDR3 is built from 17 residues. As DNA, the CDR3 is TGTGCCAGCTCACCCTTTGGGACTAGCGGGAGAAGGTACGAGAAGGACTTC. It specifies CASSPFGTSGRRYEKDF.

This clonotype was counted many times. V usage is TRBV20-1 and J usage is TRBJ2-1; 12 positions agree with TRBD2. The V gene end was trimmed by 3 bases and the J gene end by 4 bases; junction bases not matched to a gene: 4. The CDR3 is made up of 15 amino acids. Germline V gene data show CDR1 as DFQATT and CDR2 as SNEGSKA (reference sequence). The CDR3 sequence: CSARAGTSGYNEQFF. CDR3 sequence (DNA): TGCAGTGCTAGGGCCGGGACTAGCGGGTACAATGAGCAGTTCTTC.